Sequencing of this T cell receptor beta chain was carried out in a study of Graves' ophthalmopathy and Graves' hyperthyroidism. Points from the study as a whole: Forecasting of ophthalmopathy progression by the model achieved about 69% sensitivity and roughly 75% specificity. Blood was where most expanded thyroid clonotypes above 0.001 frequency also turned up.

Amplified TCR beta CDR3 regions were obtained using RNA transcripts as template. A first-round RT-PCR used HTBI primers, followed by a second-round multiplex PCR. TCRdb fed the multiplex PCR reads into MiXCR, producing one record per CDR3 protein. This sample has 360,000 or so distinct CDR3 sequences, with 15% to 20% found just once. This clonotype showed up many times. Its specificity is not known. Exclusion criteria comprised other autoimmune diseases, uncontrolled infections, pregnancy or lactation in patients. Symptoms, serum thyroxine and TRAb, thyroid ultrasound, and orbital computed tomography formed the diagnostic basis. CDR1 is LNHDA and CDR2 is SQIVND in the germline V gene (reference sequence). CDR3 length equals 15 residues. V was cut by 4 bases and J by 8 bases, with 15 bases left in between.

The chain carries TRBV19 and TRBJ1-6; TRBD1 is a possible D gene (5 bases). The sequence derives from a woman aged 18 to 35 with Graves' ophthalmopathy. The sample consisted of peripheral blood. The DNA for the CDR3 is TGTGCCAGTAGTAGCCCCAGGGTAACGGATTCACCCCTCCACTTT. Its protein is CASSSPRVTDSPLHF.